This T cell receptor (beta chain) was identified in a study of cytomegalovirus exposure and HLA in healthy donors. Study-level points and caveats: The study listed about 150 cytomegalovirus-associated TCR beta chains.

Worth noting for this clone: Its antigen is undetermined.

TCRdb keeps only in-frame clones here, not all; method: immunoSEQ multiplex PCR. The profile covers some 200,000 clones, with just over 90% appearing a single time and about 0.95% taken by the ten largest. This sequence originates from a woman in her late teens or twenties in good health and CMV-seronegative. Source material: PBMCs.

The CDR3 is CASRPREGSYNEQFF. For the CDR3, the DNA is TGTGCCAGCCGGCCCCGGGAGGGCTCCTACAATGAGCAGTTCTTC. The chain carries TRBV28 and TRBJ2-1, with 8 bases fitting TRBD2. This CDR3 is 15 amino acids long. CDR1 is MDHEN, CDR2 SYDVKM, per germline. V shed 8 bases, J shed 0 bases, and the junction held 6 bases outside the gene matches.